Following are 5 T cell receptor beta chains from one sample sequenced in a study of T cells in Graves' hyperthyroidism and ophthalmopathy. RNA transcripts yielded amplified TCR beta CDR3 regions. A set of HTBI primers served as the primers for a first-round RT-PCR of the TCR CDR3. Each CDR3 protein gets one entry after TCRdb re-called the multiplex PCR reads with MiXCR. The sample contains roughly 250,000 distinct CDR3 sequences, 16% of which appear only once. Sequences were obtained from blood. The receptors here all came from a woman under 30 with Graves' ophthalmopathy.

This clonotype was detected many times. This chain uses TRBV5-5 with TRBJ1-1; D gene ambiguous. V was trimmed by 4 bases and J by 4 bases, leaving 17 bases between them. CDR1 and CDR2 from the germline V gene are SGHKS and YYEKEE (reference sequence). The CDR3 covers 15 residues. The CDR3 sequence is CASSPLSRVFTEAFF. The CDR3 nucleotides read TGTGCCAGCAGCCCACTATCCCGGGTCTTCACTGAAGCTTTCTTT. The entire variable domain, with the rest obtained from reference TRBV5-5 and TRBJ1-1, is as follows: DAGVTQSPTHLIKTRGQQVTLRCSPISGHKSVSWYQQVLGQGPQFIFQYYEKEERGRGNFPDRFSARQFPNYSSELNVNALLLGDSALYLCASSPLSRVFTEAFFGQGTRLTVV.

The table lists this clonotype with many counts. The chain joins TRBV5-1 to TRBJ1-2; 7 bases agree with TRBD1. The germline gives CDR1 SGHRS, CDR2 YFSETQ. CDR3 length: 13 amino acids. Trimming at V came to 4 bases and at J to 8 bases, leaving 8 bases not matched to a gene. CDR3 region: CASSLQGIEGYTF. DNA for the CDR3: TGCGCCAGCAGCCTACAGGGGATCGAGGGCTACACCTTC.

This clonotype was seen repeatedly, ten times or more. J is TRBJ2-3 and V is TRBV28; tentative D call: TRBD2 (6 bases). The CDR3 runs 12 residues. Trimming pared 6 bases from V and 10 bases from J, leaving 14 bases between. Germline V lookup: CDR1 MDHEN, CDR2 SYDVKM. CDR3 nucleotide sequence: TGTGCCAGCAGGCAAGAGGGAGGACCGCAGTATTTT. This gives the protein CASRQEGGPQYF.

This clonotype was found many times. The chain's CDR3 is CASSQGALGMPQHF. The CDR3 DNA follows: TGTGCCAGCAGCCAAGGGGCCCTCGGGATGCCCCAGCATTTT. This chain joins TRBV3-1 and TRBJ1-5, with D uncertain. Germline V CDR1 and CDR2: LGHDT, YNNKEL (reference sequence). The CDR3 spans 14 residues. The germline V and J ends were trimmed by 1 base and 9 bases, with 13 bases remaining between them.

There are a few counts of this clonotype. This may be a read error, as it is one base from a much larger clone. The chain recombines TRBV28 with TRBJ2-6, with D possibly being TRBD1 (5 bases). Germline V gene data show CDR1 as MDHEN and CDR2 as SYDVKM. The CDR3 is made up of 15 amino acids. The CDR3 DNA reads as TGTGCCAGCAATCAAGGGGTCTCTGGGGCCAGCGTCCTGACTTTC. Translation: CASNQGVSGASVLTF. Variable domain in full (rest from reference TRBV28 and TRBJ2-6): DVKVTQSSRYLVKRTGEKVFLECVQDMDHENMFWYRQDPGLGLRLIYFSYDVKMKEKGDIPEGYSVSREKKERFSLILESASTNQTSMYLCASNQGVSGASVLTFGAGSRLTVL.